The 4 T cell receptor beta chains listed next were all sequenced from one sample in a study of T cell changes during pregnancy in multiple sclerosis. Here immunoSEQ multiplex PCR was the method, and the copy in TCRdb shows in-frame clones only, minus some. The sample lists approximately 70,000 clones, 91% occurring once. Specimen: peripheral blood, collected in the first trimester of pregnancy. Receptors originate from a female donor with multiple sclerosis, enrolled in a pregnancy study.

DNA of the CDR3: TGCGCCAGCAGTCTGACAGGGTTCCAAGAGACCCAGTACTTC. Its translation is CASSLTGFQETQYF. The rearrangement links TRBV5-1 to TRBJ2-5; the match to TRBD1 covers 7 bases. Germline V lookup: CDR1 SGHRS, CDR2 YFSETQ. The CDR3 covers 14 residues. J lost 1 base, V lost 5 bases, and 5 bases had no gene match.

Only one count was recorded for this clone. The gene calls are TRBV18 and TRBJ2-2; 7 nucleotides match TRBD2. CDR3 length: 15 residues. CDR1 KGHSH and CDR2 LQKENI come from the germline V gene. The trim removed 6 bases at V and 5 bases at J, leaving 9 bases unmatched. The CDR3 DNA sequence: TGTGCCAGCTCCGAAGGGAGGGGATCGACCGGGGAGCTGTTTTTT. Protein product: CASSEGRGSTGELFF.

The rearrangement joins TRBV5-1 to TRBJ2-1; no reliable D call. The CDR3 spans 16 residues. Germline loops: CDR1 SGHRS, CDR2 YFSETQ. Trimming took 4 bases from V and 3 from J, leaving 17 bases between them. The CDR3 region has the DNA TGCGCCAGCAGCCCTTCGACACTGACCCTCTACAATGAGCAGTTCTTC. As protein: CASSPSTLTLYNEQFF.

The rearrangement links TRBV30 to TRBJ2-2, with a tentative D call TRBD2 (5 bases). Trimming stripped 2 bases from V and 0 bases from J, with 10 bases between. Germline values: CDR1 GTSNPN, CDR2 SVGIG (reference sequence). The CDR3 spans 15 residues. CDR3 loop: CAWSSGAPNTGELFF. The CDR3, as DNA: TGTGCCTGGAGTAGCGGAGCCCCGAACACCGGGGAGCTGTTTTTT.